This T cell receptor (beta chain) was identified in a study of shared clonotypes between healthy human individuals. V was cut by 6 bases and J by 8 bases, with 11 bases left in between. The germline gives CDR1 SGHDT, CDR2 YYEEEE. CDR3 length: 12 amino acids. This clone is a singleton in its sample. Its target is not known. Naive CD45RA+ and memory CD45RA-negative subsets were split from CD4+ cells. Some clones are missing from TCRdb's copy, which holds only in-frame ones; the method was immunoSEQ multiplex PCR. The sample lists under 600,000 clones; around 95% were seen once. Regarding the study as a whole: The donor pool, a small one, limited the genetic and exposure-history diversity represented.

The chain has TRBV5-6 and TRBJ1-4; a weak D match, TRBD1 (6 bases). Sequencing used naive CD4+ T cells sorted from blood. This sample's subset: CD45RA+ positively selected. The source is a woman aged 30 to 39 in good health. DNA of the CDR3: TGTGCCAGCACCCTCCAGGGGGAAAAACTGTTTTTT. Protein sequence: CASTLQGEKLFF. Full variable domain (missing parts from reference TRBV5-6 and TRBJ1-4): DAGVTQSPTHLIKTRGQQVTLRCSPKSGHDTVSWYQQALGQGPQFIFQYYEEEERQRGNFPDRFSGHQFPNYSSELNVNALLLGDSALYLCASTLQGEKLFFGSGTQLSVL.